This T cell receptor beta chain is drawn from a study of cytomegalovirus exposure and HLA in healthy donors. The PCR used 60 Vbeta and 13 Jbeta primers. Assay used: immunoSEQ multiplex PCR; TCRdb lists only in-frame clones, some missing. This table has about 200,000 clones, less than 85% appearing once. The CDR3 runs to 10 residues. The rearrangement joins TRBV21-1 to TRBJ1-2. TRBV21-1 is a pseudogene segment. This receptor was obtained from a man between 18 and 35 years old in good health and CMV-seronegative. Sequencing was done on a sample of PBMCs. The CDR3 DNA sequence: TGTGCCAGCAGCCTTCATGGCTACACCTTC. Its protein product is CASSLHGYTF.